The 16 T cell receptor beta chains below come from one sample, sequenced in a study of naive and memory T cell subsets. Both TRBC1 and TRBC2 were covered by a beta constant-region primer of two equimolar oligonucleotides. One entry per CDR3 protein, called by TCRdb with MiXCR from the UMI-ligation and nested PCR reads. The profile covers under 35,000 distinct CDR3 sequences, with over 8.5% appearing a single time and approximately 17% taken by the ten largest. Sequenced material: effector memory CD4+ T cells from blood. Regarding subset: effector memory, CD45RA- CD27-. All receptors derive from a human donor in good health.

By its share, this clonotype is medium-sized (0.01 to 0.1%). V is TRBV20-1 and J is TRBJ2-3; D may match TRBD1 or TRBD2 (6 bases each). The V gene lost 3 bases and the J gene lost 1 base, with 14 bases spanning the gap. The CDR3 runs to 15 residues. In germline, CDR1 is DFQATT, CDR2 SNEGSKA (reference sequence). In DNA form, the CDR3 reads TGCAGTGCTAGCCAGAGGGGGGTAGGCACAGATACGCAGTATTTT. It yields the protein CSASQRGVGTDTQYF.

V gene TRBV20-1 combines with J gene TRBJ1-1; D unclear. Trimming removed 1 base at V and 3 bases at J, with 6 bases between. Per the germline V gene, CDR1 is DFQATT and CDR2 is SNEGSKA (reference sequence). There are 12 residues in the CDR3. This CDR3 is CSARVVDTEAFF. The CDR3 DNA follows: TGCAGTGCTAGAGTAGTTGACACTGAAGCTTTCTTT.

This clonotype was seen at least ten times. The chain joins TRBV20-1 to TRBJ2-3; TRBD2 aligns across 7 bases. Losses at the gene ends were 2 bases for V and 2 bases for J; bases not matched to a gene: 13. The CDR3 has 17 amino acids. Germline CDR1 and CDR2: DFQATT and SNEGSKA (reference sequence). CDR3 loop: CSARTRGERGVTDTQYF. The CDR3 DNA reads TGCAGTGCTAGAACACGGGGGGAGCGGGGCGTCACAGATACGCAGTATTTT.

About this clonotype itself: One junction end does not reproduce the germline sequence, and a read error may be involved. V and J are TRBV7-3 and TRBJ1-6, with TRBD1 matching over 7 bases. Germline values: CDR1 SGHTA, CDR2 FQGTGA. This CDR3 spans 15 amino acids. The CDR3 coding sequence is TGTGCCAGCAGCTCCACCCCAGGGGGTCTTTCATCCCTCCACTTT. Its translation: CASSSTPGGLSSLHF.

V gene TRBV27 combines with J gene TRBJ2-7, with 12 bases aligning to TRBD2. In germline, CDR1 is MNHEY, CDR2 SMNVEV (reference sequence). The CDR3 contains 14 residues. V gave up 10 bases and J gave up 5 bases; unmatched junction bases: 9. CDR3 region: CATPRLAGVDEQYF. The DNA of the CDR3 is TGTGCCACCCCCCGACTAGCGGGAGTGGACGAGCAGTACTTC.

The sample holds a few counts of this clonotype. The chain links TRBV5-4 to TRBJ2-6, with a weak D call TRBD2 (6 bases). V was shortened by 4 bases and J by 4 bases, with 12 bases between the two germline ends. Looked up from germline, CDR1 is SGHNT and CDR2 is YYREEE (reference sequence). The CDR3 covers 15 residues. CDR3 DNA sequence: TGTGCCAGCAGCAACCTAGCGAGCGGGGCCAACGTCCTGACTTTC. Protein product: CASSNLASGANVLTF.

The rearrangement joins TRBV2 to TRBJ2-5; 8 nucleotides align to TRBD1. Germline trimming cut 2 bases from V and 3 bases from J; bases unmatched to any gene: 5. CDR1 and CDR2 from the germline V gene are SNHLY and FYNNEI. The CDR3 is made up of 15 amino acids. For the CDR3, the DNA is TGTGCCAGCAGTGAAAGGTGGACAGGGAAAGAGACCCAGTACTTC. Protein sequence: CASSERWTGKETQYF.

V gene TRBV11-1 combines with J gene TRBJ2-4, with 8 bases aligning to TRBD1. The V segment lost 5 bases and the J segment 9 bases; nucleotides outside the gene matches: 6. CDR1 is SGHAT, CDR2 FQDESV, per germline (reference sequence). The CDR3 totals 13 residues. The CDR3 here is CASSGDRRGIQYF. The CDR3 nucleotides read TGTGCCAGCAGCGGGGACAGGAGGGGCATTCAGTACTTC.

This clonotype was seen ten or more times. V gene TRBV7-3 combines with J gene TRBJ1-2; TRBD1 is a possible D gene (6 bases). Trimming took off 0 bases at V and 7 bases at J, with 15 bases between the two ends. The CDR3 covers 15 residues. The germline CDR1 and CDR2 sequences are SGHTA and FQGTGA. The CDR3 DNA reads as TGTGCCAGCAGCTTAACGGGACACGGGGTCTCTGGCTACACCTTC. Translation: CASSLTGHGVSGYTF.

This chain uses TRBV3-1 with TRBJ2-3, with a tentative D call TRBD2 (6 bases). Looked up from germline, CDR1 is LGHDT and CDR2 is YNNKEL (reference sequence). Trimming pared 3 bases from V and 0 bases from J, leaving 13 bases between. The CDR3 spans 16 residues. CDR3 nucleotide sequence: TGTGCCAGCAGCCATACCGGGACTCCAAGCACAGATACGCAGTATTTT. The encoded protein is CASSHTGTPSTDTQYF.

This clonotype is deemed medium-sized (0.01 to 0.1%). The chain recombines TRBV18 with TRBJ1-1; unclear D gene. The CDR3 extends over 15 amino acids. V was shortened by 5 bases and J by 1 base, with 14 bases between the two germline ends. The germline V gene encodes CDR1 KGHSH and CDR2 LQKENI. CDR3 sequence: CASSVDLGKNTEAFF. The CDR3 coding sequence is TGTGCCAGCTCAGTTGACCTGGGCAAGAACACTGAAGCTTTCTTT.

V and J are TRBV2 and TRBJ2-1; TRBD2 matches at 8 bases. J lost 4 bases, V lost 6 bases, and 11 bases had no gene match. The CDR3 extends over 16 amino acids. Germline V CDR1 and CDR2: SNHLY, FYNNEI. The CDR3 coding sequence is TGTGCCAGCAGCTCCCAGGGCGGCGGGGGGTACAATGAGCAGTTCTTC. It is translated as CASSSQGGGGYNEQFF. The full variable domain, with the rest looked up from reference TRBV2 and TRBJ2-1, is EPEVTQTPSHQVTQMGQEVILRCVPISNHLYFYWYRQILGQKVEFLVSFYNNEISEKSEIFDDQFSVERPDGSNFTLKIRSTKLEDSAMYFCASSSQGGGGYNEQFFGPGTRLTVL.

V and J are TRBV20-1 and TRBJ2-1, with TRBD2 matching 8 bases. V shed 6 bases, J shed 1 base, and the junction held 5 bases outside the gene matches. Germline lookup yields CDR1 DFQATT and CDR2 SNEGSKA (reference sequence). There are 14 residues in the CDR3. The CDR3 region has the DNA TGCAGTGCCCCGGGACTAGGGTCCTACAATGAGCAGTTCTTC. Its protein is CSAPGLGSYNEQFF.

The chain is built from TRBV29-1 and TRBJ2-3, with a possible D match to TRBD1 (5 bases). Germline CDR1 reads SQVTM; CDR2 reads ANQGSEA. Deletions cut 5 bases from V and 8 bases from J, with 23 bases between. The CDR3 runs to 15 residues. The DNA for the CDR3 is TGCAGCGTTCGTCCGGGTGGCAGGGCAACCACTACGCAGTATTTT. Its protein product is CSVRPGGRATTTQYF.

Here the CDR3 reads CASSDNRASNQPQHF. The CDR3 DNA sequence: TGTGCCAGCAGTGATAACAGGGCGAGCAATCAGCCCCAGCATTTT. The chain employs TRBV6-1 and TRBJ1-5, with D maybe TRBD1 (6 bases). Germline lookup yields CDR1 MNHNS and CDR2 SASEGT. The CDR3 is 15 residues long. The V and J ends lost 3 bases and 1 base respectively, with 10 bases between them.

This clonotype was counted ten times or more. This sequence joins TRBV24-1 and TRBJ2-2, with D possibly TRBD2 on 7 matching bases. Looked up from germline, CDR1 is KGHDR and CDR2 is SFDVKD. Trimming removed 3 bases at V and 6 bases at J, with 25 bases between. The CDR3 contains 19 residues. CDR3: CATSDVKGRGSIASGELFF. In nucleotides, the CDR3 is TGTGCCACCAGTGATGTGAAGGGGAGGGGGAGTATCGCTTCCGGGGAGCTGTTTTTT.